The next 5 T cell receptor beta chains were all read from a single sample in a study of high-grade serous ovarian cancer treatment subgroups (dated by TCRdb to the early 2020s). Tumor samples were collected prior to definitive surgery or chemotherapy. Library prep was done by the immunoSEQ multiplex PCR assay. Entries here come from immuneACCESS through TCRdb and include only in-frame sequences with V and J called. Some clones fail to appear in such tables; in the studies checked, an unresolved V gene covers under half of the shortfall, and the cause of the remainder is unknown. Across this sample there are a few thousand clones, with roughly 80% seen only once. The ten largest clones take up 5% to 7.5% of the sample. The sample taken for sequencing was tumor tissue. The receptors shown here come from a human donor with high-grade serous ovarian cancer.

This chain uses TRBV6-6 with TRBJ1-2; D gene unclear. Germline V CDR1 and CDR2: MNHNY, SVGAGI (reference sequence). V was trimmed by 2 bases and J by 7 bases, leaving 8 bases between them. There are 12 residues in the CDR3. The CDR3 DNA reads as TGTGCCAGCAGTTACGAGGAGGGTGGCTACACCTTC. Translating gives CASSYEEGGYTF.

The rearrangement uses TRBV11-3 and TRBJ2-3; D unclear. There are 12 residues in the CDR3. Per germline, CDR1 SGHNT and CDR2 YENEEA. Between the trimmed V and J ends, which lost 4 bases and 0 bases, there was a span of 2 bases. CDR3 in DNA: TGTGCCAGCAGCTCTAGCACAGATACGCAGTATTTT. This translates into CASSSSTDTQYF.

This CDR3 is CASSVALSGGPQETQYF. The CDR3 DNA follows: TGTGCCAGCAGCGTAGCTCTGAGCGGGGGGCCACAAGAGACCCAGTACTTC. This chain connects TRBV9 to TRBJ2-5; 9 bases agree with TRBD2. Unmatched junction bases numbered 8, after V lost 0 bases and J lost 2 bases. The CDR3 spans 17 residues. Looked up from germline, CDR1 is SGDLS and CDR2 is YYNGEE. The full variable domain, rest sourced from reference TRBV9 and TRBJ2-5, is DSGVTQTPKHLITATGQRVTLRCSPRSGDLSVYWYQQSLDQGLQFLIQYYNGEERAKGNILERFSAQQFPDLHSELNLSSLELGDSALYFCASSVALSGGPQETQYFGPGTRLLVL.

The chain is built from TRBV4-1 and TRBJ1-1, with unresolved D. The V end lost 0 bases, the J end lost 0 bases, and 5 bases lay between the germline ends. Germline-derived CDR1 and CDR2 are MGHRA and YSYEKL. The CDR3 has 14 amino acids. The CDR3 DNA sequence: TGCGCCAGCAGCCAAGAAAGCATGAACACTGAAGCTTTCTTT. Amino acids: CASSQESMNTEAFF.

This chain links TRBV5-8 with TRBJ1-1; TRBD1 might be the D (5 bases). Germline CDR1 reads SGHTS; CDR2 reads YDEGEE. Between the trimmed V and J ends, which lost 2 bases and 6 bases, there was a span of 14 bases. The CDR3 covers 14 residues. CDR3 nucleotides: TGTGCCAGCAGCTTCCGGGGGGGGTCATCTGAAGCTTTCTTT. Protein: CASSFRGGSSEAFF.